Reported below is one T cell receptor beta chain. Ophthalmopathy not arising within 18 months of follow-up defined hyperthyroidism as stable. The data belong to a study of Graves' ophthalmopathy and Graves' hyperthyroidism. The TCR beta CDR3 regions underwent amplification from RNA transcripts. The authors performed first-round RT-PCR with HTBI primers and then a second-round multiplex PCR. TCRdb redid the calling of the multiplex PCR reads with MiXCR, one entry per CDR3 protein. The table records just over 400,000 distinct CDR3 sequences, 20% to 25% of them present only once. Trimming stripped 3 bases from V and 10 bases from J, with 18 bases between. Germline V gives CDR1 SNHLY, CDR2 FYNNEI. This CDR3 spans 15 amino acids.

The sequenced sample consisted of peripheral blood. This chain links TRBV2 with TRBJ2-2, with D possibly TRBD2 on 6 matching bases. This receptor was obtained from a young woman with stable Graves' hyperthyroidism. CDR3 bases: TGTGCCAGCAGTGAGAGAGGGAGGTGGCGCGAGGAGCTGTTTTTT. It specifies CASSERGRWREELFF.